This TCR beta chain was sequenced during a study of T-cell reconstitution after alpha-beta-depleted transplantation in children. Trimming removed 6 bases from V and 3 bases from J; junction bases left unmatched: 10. Germline lookup yields CDR1 SGHRS and CDR2 YFSETQ. The CDR3 length is 15 residues. Molecular barcoding with unique molecular identifiers was used for the TCRbeta library. TCRdb re-called the PCR reads through MiXCR, storing one row per CDR3 protein. Here the sample spans around 580,000 distinct CDR3 sequences, more than 20% being singletons. The V and J genes are TRBV5-1 and TRBJ2-7, with 9 bases that match TRBD1. The sample was PBMCs, taken before TCRalphabeta/CD19-depleted stem cell transplant. This TCR was sampled from a boy in the first two years of life with Wiskott-Aldrich syndrome, due to receive a stem cell transplant. CDR3 protein: CASTEDRGIHYEQYF. The DNA for the CDR3 is TGCGCCAGCACCGAAGACAGGGGGATTCACTACGAGCAGTACTTC.